Listed here are 25 T cell receptor beta chains from one sample, sequenced in a study of CD8+CD57+ T cells in acquired aplastic anemia. CDR3 and TCR beta VDJ profiling relied on a genomic DNA template. TCRdb itself ran the reads through MiXCR, one entry per CDR3 protein. The repertoire holds about 200,000 distinct CDR3 sequences, with more than 55% as singletons. CD8+CD57+ cell expansion had been shown by flow cytometry in patients chosen for sequencing. Sample: sorted CD4+, CD8+, or CD8+CD57+ T cells (not recorded which) from PBMCs. The receptors were gathered from a human donor with aplastic anemia.

Comments on this clonotype: With a much larger clone just one base away, this may be a read error. The chain recombines TRBV15 with TRBJ2-1, with 7 bases matching TRBD1. Germline V gene data show CDR1 as LNHNV and CDR2 as YYDKDF (reference sequence). The CDR3 length is 14 residues. The CDR3 spells CATSSSQGYNERFF. CDR3 bases: TGTGCCACCAGCAGCTCACAGGGGTACAATGAGCGGTTCTTC.

The chain joins TRBV7-9 to TRBJ2-7; possible D gene TRBD2, 6 bases. The germline gives CDR1 SEHNR, CDR2 FQNEAQ (reference sequence). V was shortened by 5 bases and J by 4 bases, with 15 bases between the two germline ends. This CDR3 has 14 amino acids. In DNA, the CDR3 is TGTGCCAGCAGCCCCGCGGGACGGATGTACGAGCAGTACTTC. It translates to CASSPAGRMYEQYF.

V usage is TRBV10-3 and J usage is TRBJ2-7; TRBD1 matches at 9 bases. The length of the CDR3 is 14 residues. Looked up from germline, CDR1 is ENHRY and CDR2 is SYGVKD. J gave up 0 bases and V 6 bases, and 3 bases lay outside the gene matches. CDR3 sequence reads: CAIRGDRASYEQYF. The CDR3 DNA sequence: TGTGCCATCAGAGGGGACAGGGCCTCCTACGAGCAGTACTTC.

The chain uses TRBV24-1 and TRBJ2-2, with D maybe TRBD2 (6 bases). Per germline, CDR1 KGHDR and CDR2 SFDVKD. This CDR3 has 14 amino acids. The V end lost 4 bases, the J end lost 5 bases, and 10 bases lay between the germline ends. The CDR3 DNA sequence: TGTGCCACCAGTGAGAGGGACTTTACCGGGGAGCTGTTTTTT. Translated, it gives CATSERDFTGELFF.

This chain connects TRBV5-6 to TRBJ2-1, with 8 bases fitting TRBD2. Per the germline V gene, CDR1 is SGHDT and CDR2 is YYEEEE. Trimming removed 3 bases from V and 9 bases from J; junction bases left unmatched: 2. This CDR3 comprises 12 residues. DNA of the CDR3: TGTGCCAGCAGCTCGGGGGGGGCTGAGCAGTTCTTC. This gives the protein CASSSGGAEQFF. The full variable domain, with the rest looked up from reference TRBV5-6 and TRBJ2-1, is DAGVTQSPTHLIKTRGQQVTLRCSPKSGHDTVSWYQQALGQGPQFIFQYYEEEERQRGNFPDRFSGHQFPNYSSELNVNALLLGDSALYLCASSSGGAEQFFGPGTRLTVL.

Remarks on this clonotype: At one boundary the junction diverges from the germline segment, which might be a read error. The chain employs TRBV19 and TRBJ1-2, with 8 nucleotides matching TRBD1. Germline V CDR1 and CDR2: LNHDA, SQIVND (reference sequence). This CDR3 contains 17 residues. Here the CDR3 reads CAGSSPTLGQGRNGYTF. Written as DNA, the CDR3 is TGTGCCGGTAGTTCACCGACCCTCGGACAGGGCCGAAATGGCTACACCTTC.

V usage is TRBV7-2 and J usage is TRBJ2-1; D gene ambiguous. Judging by the DNA end, TRBJ2-7 fits better; the J call may be wrong. Germline CDR1 reads SGHTA; CDR2 reads FQGNSA. CDR3 length: 13 residues. CDR3 in amino acids: CASSLRTSYEQYF. In DNA form, the CDR3 reads TGTGCCAGCAGCCTACGAACCTCCTACGAGCAGTACTTC.

V gene TRBV15 combines with J gene TRBJ2-1, with D tentatively TRBD1 (6 bases). The V end was cut by 0 bases, the J end by 0 bases, with 9 bases between. Germline assignment: CDR1 LNHNV and CDR2 YYDKDF (reference sequence). The length of the CDR3 is 16 residues. CDR3 amino acids: CATSRDRGPSYNEQFF. CDR3 DNA: TGTGCCACCAGCAGAGACAGGGGACCCTCCTACAATGAGCAGTTCTTC.

The chain employs TRBV12-5 and TRBJ2-3, with 12 bases lining up with TRBD2. CDR1 LGHNT and CDR2 FRNRAP come from the germline V gene. CDR3 length: 14 residues. CDR3 nucleotides: TGTGCCAGCCTACTAGCGGGGGGTCTTAATACGCAGTATTTT. Encoded protein: CASLLAGGLNTQYF.

The V gene is TRBV20-1, the J gene TRBJ2-7, with D possibly TRBD1 on 6 matching bases. The CDR3 length is 12 residues. Germline values: CDR1 DFQATT, CDR2 SNEGSKA (reference sequence). The germline V and J ends were trimmed by 3 bases and 3 bases, with 9 bases remaining between them. CDR3 residues: CSASTRGYEQYF. The CDR3 bases are TGCAGTGCTAGCACCAGGGGCTACGAGCAGTACTTC.

The chain is built from TRBV20-1 and TRBJ2-3; D may match TRBD1 or TRBD2 (6 bases each). The length of the CDR3 is 15 residues. The germline CDR1 and CDR2 sequences are DFQATT and SNEGSKA (reference sequence). Trimming removed 1 base at V and 11 bases at J, with 22 bases between. CDR3 nucleotides: TGCAGTGCTAGAGGACGGGGGCACTCCTACAATGAGCAGTATTTT. Its translation: CSARGRGHSYNEQYF.

A single count supports this clonotype. This sequence joins TRBV19 and TRBJ2-5, with 7 bases identical to TRBD2. The CDR3 is 16 amino acids. The trim removed 5 bases at V and 1 base at J, leaving 10 bases unmatched. The germline V gene has CDR1 LNHDA and CDR2 SQIVND (reference sequence). The CDR3 region is CASSRRLAGFQETQYF. The CDR3 DNA is TGTGCCAGTAGTCGCCGACTAGCAGGGTTCCAAGAGACCCAGTACTTC.

A word on this clonotype: A read error may produce the germline difference seen at one junction end. The chain carries TRBV7-3 and TRBJ2-1, with 11 bases that match TRBD2. Germline V lookup: CDR1 SGHTA, CDR2 FQGTGA. There are 16 residues in the CDR3. The CDR3 loop is CASSPLAGGPSNEQFF. The CDR3 DNA sequence: TGCGCCAGCAGCCCGTTAGCGGGAGGGCCTTCCAATGAGCAGTTCTTC.

V is TRBV20-1 and J is TRBJ1-5, with D maybe TRBD1 (5 bases). The CDR3 totals 14 residues. V dropped 2 bases and J dropped 4 bases, with 12 bases sitting between them. Looked up from germline, CDR1 is DFQATT and CDR2 is SNEGSKA (reference sequence). The DNA of the CDR3 is TGCAGTGCTAGACCCGCCGGGGCAAATCAGCCCCAGCATTTT. Its protein product is CSARPAGANQPQHF.

This clonotype showed up just a few times. The rearrangement uses TRBV20-1 and TRBJ2-2; 9 bases match TRBD1. The CDR3 extends over 14 amino acids. With 3 bases clipped from V and 1 base from J, the junction kept 0 bases outside the gene matches. Per germline, CDR1 DFQATT and CDR2 SNEGSKA (reference sequence). CDR3 amino acids: CSARGQGNTGELFF. The DNA for the CDR3 is TGCAGTGCTAGGGGACAGGGGAACACCGGGGAGCTGTTTTTT.

A few counts support this clonotype. V gene TRBV10-3 combines with J gene TRBJ1-2; D is possibly TRBD1 (6 bases). There are 16 residues in the CDR3. In germline, CDR1 is ENHRY, CDR2 SYGVKD. Trimming took off 2 bases at V and 4 bases at J, with 17 bases between the two ends. The CDR3 DNA is TGTGCCATCAGTGAGGGAACAGGGCCCCCTGCCTATGGCTACACCTTC. Translated: CAISEGTGPPAYGYTF.

This clonotype came up a few times. The rearrangement links TRBV20-1 to TRBJ2-7; D may match TRBD1 or TRBD2 (5 bases each). Germline loops: CDR1 DFQATT, CDR2 SNEGSKA (reference sequence). Trimming cost V 0 bases and J 3 bases, with 12 bases left between them. There are 14 residues in the CDR3. CDR3 sequence reads: CSARDPRESYEQYF. CDR3 bases: TGCAGTGCTAGAGATCCCAGGGAGAGCTACGAGCAGTACTTC.

The V gene is TRBV25-1, the J gene TRBJ1-4; a weak D match, TRBD1 (6 bases). Germline V gene data show CDR1 as MGHDK and CDR2 as SYGVNS. V was cut by 3 bases and J by 5 bases, with 10 bases left in between. The CDR3 is 14 amino acids. The CDR3 spells CASSDGQQNEKLFF. In nucleotides, the CDR3 is TGTGCCAGCAGTGACGGACAGCAAAATGAAAAACTGTTTTTT.

This clonotype was picked up many times. This chain links TRBV11-2 with TRBJ2-7; TRBD1 matches 7 bases. The germline gives CDR1 SGHAT, CDR2 FQNNGV. The CDR3 sequence is 14 residues long. Losses at the gene ends were 5 bases for V and 1 base for J; bases not matched to a gene: 5. For the CDR3, the DNA is TGTGCCAGCAGCCCCCCGGGACAGTCCTACGAGCAGTACTTC. This codes for CASSPPGQSYEQYF.

CDR3 DNA sequence: TGTGCCAGCAGCGCCAGACAGGGAGAGCAGTACTTC. Its translation is CASSARQGEQYF. V usage is TRBV9 and J usage is TRBJ2-7, with 7 positions matching TRBD1. Looked up from germline, CDR1 is SGDLS and CDR2 is YYNGEE. V was clipped by 3 bases and J by 7 bases; unmatched bases: 4. The CDR3 spans 12 residues.

There are a few counts of this clonotype. The V gene is TRBV7-8, the J gene TRBJ2-7; a weak D match, TRBD2 (5 bases). Trimming took 5 bases from V and 4 from J, leaving 12 bases between them. The CDR3 is 13 amino acids. Germline V gene sequence: CDR1 SGHVS, CDR2 FQNEAQ. The CDR3 loop is CASSRDSGYEQYF. The CDR3 nucleotides are TGTGCCAGCAGCCGTGACTCGGGGTACGAGCAGTACTTC.

The chain recombines TRBV10-3 with TRBJ1-1; D is unresolved. The CDR3 runs 14 residues. Looked up from germline, CDR1 is ENHRY and CDR2 is SYGVKD. V was pared by 3 bases and J by 5 bases, with 13 bases between. The CDR3 protein is CAISDPQGWTEAFF. DNA of the CDR3: TGTGCCATCAGTGACCCCCAAGGGTGGACTGAAGCTTTCTTT.

This clonotype was seen at least ten times. DNA for the CDR3: TGTGCCACCAGTGACCCGGGACTAGCGGGGGCTTTATACACAGATACGCAGTATTTT. Translation gives CATSDPGLAGALYTDTQYF. This chain joins TRBV24-1 and TRBJ2-3; 14 bases are a match to TRBD2. The J segment lost 2 bases and the V segment lost 4 bases, leaving 10 bases of the junction unmatched. Germline V gene lookup returns CDR1 KGHDR and CDR2 SFDVKD. The CDR3 is 19 amino acids.

The chain recombines TRBV5-5 with TRBJ1-5; 8 bases map to TRBD1. The CDR3 covers 15 residues. The junction had 6 bases not matched to a gene; V was cut back by 0 bases and J by 7 bases. Per germline, CDR1 SGHKS and CDR2 YYEKEE (reference sequence). The CDR3 spells CASSLDGAGGQPQHF. The CDR3 coding sequence is TGTGCCAGCAGCTTGGATGGGGCAGGGGGCCAGCCCCAGCATTTT.

The chain has TRBV7-9 and TRBJ1-1; weak D call: TRBD1 (5 bases). This CDR3 spans 14 amino acids. The germline V gene has CDR1 SEHNR and CDR2 FQNEAQ (reference sequence). V lost 6 bases and J lost 6, with 17 bases in between. CDR3 residues: CASRQPGRGAEAFF. DNA of the CDR3: TGTGCCAGCAGGCAGCCCGGGAGGGGTGCTGAAGCTTTCTTT.